These 26 T cell receptor beta chains originate from one sample sequenced in a study of beta chain features in type 1 diabetes. Whole-study results and caveats: When Type 1 diabetes patients were examined, their TCRB CDR3s proved moderately but significantly shorter in all four CD4+ subsets.

These receptors lack a known antigen. The investigators reverse transcribed all of the isolated RNA, so they sequenced expressed TCRB transcripts. Assay: immunoSEQ multiplex PCR; the TCRdb copy retains only in-frame clones and omits some. The profile shows some 350,000 clones, 9.5% to 10% of them singletons. Sequenced sample: central memory CD4+ T cells from blood. Receptors were obtained from a man aged 25-40 years with type 1 diabetes.

This clone was recorded a few times. J is TRBJ2-7 and V is TRBV21-1; TRBD1, as called in the table, went unchecked against the DNA. TRBV21-1 is a listed pseudogene. This CDR3 has 17 residues. In DNA form, the CDR3 reads TGTGCCAGCAGCAAAGGAGACACCTTGATGGGTCGCTACGAGCAGTACTTC. Residues: CASSKGDTLMGRYEQYF.

In its sample, this clone was seen many times. CDR3 DNA: TGTGCCAGTAGTATCGCCGTTGCAACTAATGAAAAACTGTTTTTT. It yields the protein CASSIAVATNEKLFF. The J gene is TRBJ1-4, the V gene TRBV19; D gene uncertain. Trimming left V 3 bases short and J 0 bases short, with 8 bases between. The CDR3 length is 15 residues. Germline values: CDR1 LNHDA, CDR2 SQIVND (reference sequence).

This clone was observed at least ten times. The chain carries TRBV7-9 and TRBJ2-3; TRBD2 is a possible D gene (5 bases). CDR1 SEHNR and CDR2 FQNEAQ come from the germline V gene (reference sequence). The CDR3 has 12 amino acids. V shed 9 bases and J shed 8 bases, with 15 bases lying between them. CDR3 sequence (DNA): TGTGCCAGTGCCTCTCATGCGGGTACGCAGTATTTT. It codes for CASASHAGTQYF.

This clone was seen at least ten times. The chain is built from TRBV13 and TRBJ2-6; D ambiguous. The CDR3 totals 15 residues. Germline values: CDR1 PRHDT, CDR2 FYEKMQ (reference sequence). Between the trimmed V and J ends, which lost 5 bases and 0 bases, there was a span of 8 bases. CDR3 protein: CASSRENSGANVLTF. In DNA, the CDR3 is TGTGCCAGCAGCCGCGAGAACTCTGGGGCCAACGTCCTGACTTTC.

The chain has TRBV9 and TRBJ2-5; 10 nucleotides match TRBD2. V was clipped by 2 bases and J by 1 base; unmatched bases: 5. Germline V gene data show CDR1 as SGDLS and CDR2 as YYNGEE. The CDR3 runs to 16 residues. Here the CDR3 reads CASSVGAGGPQETQYF. In DNA, the CDR3 is TGTGCCAGCAGCGTTGGAGCGGGAGGGCCCCAAGAGACCCAGTACTTC.

A few counts support this clone. The J gene is TRBJ2-7, the V gene TRBV5-4; the D gene is possibly TRBD1 (5 bases). CDR3 length equals 16 residues. CDR1 and CDR2 from the germline V gene are SGHNT and YYREEE (reference sequence). V shed 2 bases and J shed 3 bases, with 18 bases lying between them. The CDR3 here is CASSLFPGHLSYEQYF. The CDR3 DNA reads as TGTGCCAGCAGCTTATTTCCTGGACACCTGAGCTACGAGCAGTACTTC.

The CDR3 is CASSPRTHGSGNTIYF. CDR3 DNA sequence: TGTGCCAGCAGCCCGCGGACACACGGCTCTGGAAACACCATATATTTT. V is TRBV9 and J is TRBJ1-3, with D possibly matching TRBD1 (5 bases). Germline lookup yields CDR1 SGDLS and CDR2 YYNGEE. V lost 4 bases, J lost 0 bases, and 14 bases lay in between. The CDR3 has 16 amino acids.

The chain uses TRBV18 and TRBJ1-2, with unresolved D. Trimming removed 0 bases from V and 1 base from J, with 3 bases in between. This CDR3 has 13 residues. CDR1 KGHSH and CDR2 LQKENI come from the germline V gene. The CDR3 reads CASSPPSNYGYTF. The DNA for the CDR3 is TGTGCCAGCTCACCACCGAGTAACTATGGCTACACCTTC.

The chain has TRBV5-1 and TRBJ2-7; D remains unclear. The CDR3 is made up of 16 amino acids. The germline CDR1 and CDR2 sequences are SGHRS and YFSETQ. Between the trimmed V and J ends, which lost 4 bases and 1 base, there was a span of 18 bases. The CDR3 DNA sequence: TGCGCCAGCAGCCAAGAACCCACAGTCCGGTCCTACGAGCAGTACTTC. Its protein is CASSQEPTVRSYEQYF.

The chain is built from TRBV7-9 and TRBJ2-6, with TRBD2 identical over 16 bases. CDR1 and CDR2 from the germline V gene are SEHNR and FQNEAQ (reference sequence). The CDR3 sequence is 19 residues long. V was clipped by 4 bases and J by 0 bases; unmatched bases: 3. DNA of the CDR3: TGTGCCAGCAGCTACGGGACTAGCGGGAGGGGCTCTGGGGCCAACGTCCTGACTTTC. It encodes CASSYGTSGRGSGANVLTF.

The chain couples TRBV5-4 to TRBJ2-1, with D maybe TRBD2 (5 bases). Germline loops: CDR1 SGHNT, CDR2 YYREEE (reference sequence). The V end was cut by 7 bases, the J end by 0 bases, with 11 bases between. The CDR3 contains 14 residues. The CDR3 nucleotides are TGTGCCAGCGTACGGAGGAGCTCCTACAATGAGCAGTTCTTC. It encodes CASVRRSSYNEQFF.

The chain joins TRBV6-5 to TRBJ2-4, with TRBD2 matching over 9 bases. Germline V lookup: CDR1 MNHEY, CDR2 SVGAGI. V was pared by 5 bases and J by 11 bases, with 13 bases of the junction left unmatched. The CDR3 is made up of 15 amino acids. Here the CDR3 reads CASSTGASGTAVQYF. The CDR3 bases are TGTGCCAGCAGTACCGGGGCTAGCGGGACAGCGGTTCAGTACTTC.

This clone was picked up a small number of times. The chain couples TRBV13 to TRBJ2-1; either TRBD1 or TRBD2 may supply D (5 bases each). The CDR3 runs to 14 residues. Trimming shortened V by 10 bases and J by 5 bases, and 18 bases separated the two germline ends. Germline CDR1 and CDR2: PRHDT and FYEKMQ (reference sequence). The CDR3 sequence: CATREGTADNEQFF. CDR3 coding DNA: TGTGCCACAAGAGAAGGGACGGCCGACAATGAGCAGTTCTTC.

This clone was seen only a few times. This chain connects TRBV7-9 to TRBJ1-1; 7 bases line up with TRBD1. V was pared by 4 bases and J by 5 bases, with 7 bases of the junction left unmatched. CDR3 length: 14 residues. Germline CDR1 reads SEHNR; CDR2 reads FQNEAQ (reference sequence). The CDR3 region is CASSSRQGVTEAFF. The DNA for the CDR3 is TGTGCCAGCAGCTCCCGACAGGGAGTAACTGAAGCTTTCTTT.

This clone was counted a few times. The CDR3 sequence: CASIARGTPKEAFF. In DNA, the CDR3 is TGTGCCAGTATAGCCCGGGGGACTCCTAAGGAAGCTTTCTTT. The chain recombines TRBV19 with TRBJ1-1, with D possibly matching TRBD1 (5 bases). The V gene lost 7 bases and the J gene lost 8 bases, with 20 bases spanning the gap. Germline V gene sequence: CDR1 LNHDA, CDR2 SQIVND (reference sequence). The CDR3 consists of 14 residues.

This clone was observed a few times. This chain joins TRBV21-1 and TRBJ2-7; the D call TRBD1 from the table was never checked on the DNA. TRBV21-1 is a listed pseudogene. The CDR3 is 17 residues long. The CDR3, as DNA: TGTGCCAGCAGCAAATTAATGGAGGACAGGGGGCTCCACGAGCAGTACTTC. This codes for CASSKLMEDRGLHEQYF.

This rearrangement joins TRBV5-1 to TRBJ2-1; 15 bases are a match to TRBD2. The CDR3 is made up of 17 amino acids. V was clipped by 4 bases and J by 8 bases; unmatched bases: 10. Germline loops: CDR1 SGHRS, CDR2 YFSETQ. The CDR3: CASSPGLAGGPRYEQFF. In DNA form, the CDR3 reads TGCGCCAGCAGCCCAGGACTAGCGGGAGGGCCCCGGTATGAGCAGTTCTTC.

The chain has TRBV6-1 and TRBJ2-1, with D perhaps given as TRBD1 or TRBD2 (6 bases each). The CDR3 has 18 amino acids. V lost 4 bases and J 5 bases, leaving 24 bases between the germline ends. CDR1 is MNHNS and CDR2 is SASEGT in the germline V gene. In nucleotides, the CDR3 is TGTGCCAGCAGTGTTGAGATTCGGGGGACACCGGGCGACAATGAGCAGTTCTTC. It encodes CASSVEIRGTPGDNEQFF.

CDR3 in amino acids: CASSPLGQNYGYTF. As DNA, the CDR3 is TGTGCCAGCTCACCACTCGGACAGAACTATGGCTACACCTTC. The rearrangement uses TRBV18 and TRBJ1-2, with D tentatively TRBD1 (6 bases). Germline CDR1 is KGHSH and CDR2 is LQKENI. Trimming cost V 1 base and J 2 bases, with 8 bases left between them. There are 14 residues in the CDR3.

This clone was found a few times. This chain joins TRBV21-1 and TRBJ1-5; TRBD1 was called by the table and not checked on the DNA. TRBV21-1 is a recognized pseudogene. The CDR3 loop spans 13 amino acids. CDR3 coding DNA: TGTGCCAGCAGCAGGGGCGGCGATCAGCCCCAGCATTTT. Translating it yields CASSRGGDQPQHF.

This clone was recorded a few times. This may be a read error, as it is one base from a much larger clone. Other DNA variants within this sample encode the same CDR3. The chain is built from TRBV2 and TRBJ1-2; D is ambiguous. V was shortened by 3 bases and J by 2 bases, with 1 base between the two germline ends. Germline CDR1 and CDR2: SNHLY and FYNNEI. The CDR3 totals 11 residues. The CDR3 region is CASSENYGYTF. The CDR3 DNA sequence: TGTGCCAGCAGTGAGAACTATGGCTACACCTTC.

The V and J genes are TRBV9 and TRBJ2-1; D is ambiguous. This CDR3 has 15 amino acids. V shed 4 bases and J shed 3 bases, with 14 bases lying between them. Germline V gene data show CDR1 as SGDLS and CDR2 as YYNGEE. The CDR3 loop is CASSKELTFYNEQFF. The DNA of the CDR3 is TGTGCCAGCAGCAAGGAGTTAACATTCTACAATGAGCAGTTCTTC.

There are a few counts of this clone. The V call is TRBV27, the J call TRBJ2-1, with 10 bases that match TRBD1. The CDR3 has 16 amino acids. The V gene end was trimmed by 5 bases and the J gene end by 3 bases; junction bases not matched to a gene: 7. From germline, CDR1 is MNHEY and CDR2 SMNVEV (reference sequence). CDR3 residues: CASSPYGQGGYNEQFF. The CDR3 bases are TGTGCCAGCAGTCCCTACGGACAGGGGGGCTACAATGAGCAGTTCTTC.

V usage is TRBV7-8 and J usage is TRBJ1-2; 8 positions agree with TRBD1. V was clipped by 7 bases and J by 4 bases; unmatched bases: 5. The CDR3 runs 13 residues. The germline V gene has CDR1 SGHVS and CDR2 FQNEAQ. CDR3 residues: CASNPGGGYGYTF. Written as DNA, the CDR3 is TGTGCCAGCAACCCAGGGGGCGGCTATGGCTACACCTTC.

J is TRBJ2-3 and V is TRBV5-1; tentatively, D is TRBD2 (6 bases). CDR3 size: 16 residues. V was cut by 8 bases and J by 3 bases, with 22 bases left in between. Germline V gene lookup returns CDR1 SGHRS and CDR2 YFSETQ. The CDR3 reads CASASGVRLQTDTQYF. The DNA of the CDR3 is TGCGCCAGTGCGTCGGGGGTGCGCTTGCAGACAGATACGCAGTATTTT.

This clone was picked up a small number of times. V gene TRBV28 combines with J gene TRBJ2-6, with D maybe TRBD1 (6 bases). Trimming stripped 3 bases from V and 0 bases from J, with 12 bases between. Per germline, CDR1 MDHEN and CDR2 SYDVKM. This CDR3 comprises 17 residues. The CDR3 coding sequence is TGTGCCAGCAGTTTGGACAGTCGGATCTCTGGGGCCAACGTCCTGACTTTC. Translated: CASSLDSRISGANVLTF.